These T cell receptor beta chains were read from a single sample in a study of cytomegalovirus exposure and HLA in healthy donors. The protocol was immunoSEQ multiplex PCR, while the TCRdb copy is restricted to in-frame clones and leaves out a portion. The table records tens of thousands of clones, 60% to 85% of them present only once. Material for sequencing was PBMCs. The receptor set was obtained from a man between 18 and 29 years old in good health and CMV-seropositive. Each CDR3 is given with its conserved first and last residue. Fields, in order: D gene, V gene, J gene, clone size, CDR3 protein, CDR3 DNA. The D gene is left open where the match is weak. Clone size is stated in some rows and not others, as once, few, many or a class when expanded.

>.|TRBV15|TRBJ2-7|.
CATSRGQDPNYEQYF
TGTGCCACCAGCAGAGGACAGGACCCCAATTACGAGCAGTACTTC
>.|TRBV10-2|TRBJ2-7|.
CASSETTGFSSYEQYF
TGCGCCAGCAGTGAGACGACAGGTTTTAGCTCCTACGAGCAGTACTTC
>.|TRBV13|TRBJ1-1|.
CANSGGPGTEAFF
TGTGCCAACTCGGGGGGACCCGGCACTGAAGCTTTCTTT
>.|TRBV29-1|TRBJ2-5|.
CSAGARETQYF
TGCAGCGCTGGGGCCCGAGAGACCCAGTACTTC
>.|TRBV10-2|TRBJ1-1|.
CASSFPRGSGTEAFF
TGCGCCAGCTCATTTCCTCGGGGAAGCGGCACTGAAGCTTTCTTT
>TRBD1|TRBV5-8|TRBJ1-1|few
CASSLVEGAKDKAFF
TGTGCCAGCAGCTTGGTAGAGGGGGCGAAGGATAAAGCTTTCTTT
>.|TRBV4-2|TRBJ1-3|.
CASSQEHSAPYTIYF
TGTGCCAGCAGCCAAGAACATTCCGCTCCGTACACCATATATTTT
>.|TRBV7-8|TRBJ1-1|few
CASSYRDLLAVAFF
TGTGCCAGCAGCTACCGGGACCTTCTAGCGGTAGCTTTCTTT
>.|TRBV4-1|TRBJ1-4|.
CASSQEPQDEKLFF
TGCGCCAGCAGCCAAGAGCCACAGGATGAAAAACTGTTTTTT
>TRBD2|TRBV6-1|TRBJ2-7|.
CASSDTGTREKQYF
TGTGCCAGCAGTGACACCGGGACTAGAGAGAAGCAGTACTTC
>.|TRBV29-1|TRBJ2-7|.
CSVPARHNTYEQYF
TGCAGCGTTCCAGCGCGGCACAACACCTACGAGCAGTACTTC
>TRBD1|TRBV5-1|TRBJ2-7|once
CASSFGAQGASYEQYF
TGCGCCAGCAGCTTCGGGGCACAGGGGGCTTCCTACGAGCAGTACTTC
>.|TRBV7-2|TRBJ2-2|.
CASSFRETLAGELFF
TGTGCCAGCAGCTTCCGCGAGACTCTGGCCGGGGAGCTGTTTTTT
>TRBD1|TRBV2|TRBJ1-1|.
CASKGTGGTEAFF
TGTGCCAGCAAAGGAACAGGGGGCACTGAAGCTTTCTTT
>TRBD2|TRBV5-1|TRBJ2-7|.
CASSLGLAGVLWPYEQYF
TGCGCCAGCAGCCTCGGACTAGCGGGGGTTTTGTGGCCCTACGAGCAGTACTTC
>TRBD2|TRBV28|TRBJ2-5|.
CASTRLAGGPGDETQYF
TGTGCCAGCACCCGGCTAGCGGGAGGGCCGGGAGATGAGACCCAGTACTTC
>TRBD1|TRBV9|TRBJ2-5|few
CASSAGDRLRETQYF
TGTGCCAGCAGCGCCGGGGACAGGCTACGGGAGACCCAGTACTTC
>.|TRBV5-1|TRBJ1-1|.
CASSTAVANTEAFF
TGCGCCAGCAGTACGGCCGTAGCGAACACTGAAGCTTTCTTT
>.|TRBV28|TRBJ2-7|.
CASSLQYEQYF
TGTGCCAGCAGTTTACAATACGAGCAGTACTTC
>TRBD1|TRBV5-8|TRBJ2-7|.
CASSMGQGIFTYEQYF
TGTGCCAGCAGCATGGGACAGGGTATCTTTACTTACGAGCAGTACTTC
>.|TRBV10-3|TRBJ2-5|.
CAISRQGEETQYF
TGTGCCATCAGTAGGCAGGGTGAGGAGACCCAGTACTTC
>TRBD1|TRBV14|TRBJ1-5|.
CASSPFYRDSQAYSNQPQHF
TGTGCCAGCAGCCCGTTTTACCGGGACAGCCAGGCCTATAGCAATCAGCCCCAGCATTTT
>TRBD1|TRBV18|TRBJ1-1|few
CASSPDRGNMNTEAFF
TGTGCCAGCTCACCGGACAGGGGAAACATGAACACTGAAGCTTTCTTT